Following are 5 T cell receptor beta chains from one sample sequenced in a study of shared clonotypes between healthy human individuals. TCRdb keeps only in-frame clones here, not all; method: immunoSEQ multiplex PCR. The repertoire holds some 380,000 clones, with approximately 97% as singletons. Input material: memory CD8+ T cells sorted from blood. The subset was: CD45RO+ cells pooled with CCR7-negative TemRA cells. All receptors derive from a man aged 30-40 years in good health.

CDR3 amino acids: CASSLDTSGSDEQFF. For the CDR3, the DNA is TGCGCCAGCAGCTTGGACACTAGCGGGAGCGATGAGCAGTTCTTC. The chain is built from TRBV5-1 and TRBJ2-1; TRBD2 matches at 11 bases. Germline V gene sequence: CDR1 SGHRS, CDR2 YFSETQ. With 0 bases clipped from V and 8 bases from J, the junction kept 4 bases outside the gene matches. The CDR3 spans 15 residues.

V usage is TRBV6-5 and J usage is TRBJ2-5; D is ambiguous. This CDR3 contains 13 residues. Trimming took 2 bases from V and 1 from J, leaving 5 bases between them. CDR1 MNHEY and CDR2 SVGAGI come from the germline V gene. The CDR3 DNA sequence: TGTGCCAGCAGTTACCTCCTCCAAGAGACCCAGTACTTC. Translating gives CASSYLLQETQYF.

The gene calls are TRBV7-2 and TRBJ2-1; 7 bases fit TRBD2. The germline V gene has CDR1 SGHTA and CDR2 FQGNSA. The CDR3 extends over 16 amino acids. The J segment lost 9 bases and the V segment lost 7 bases, leaving 18 bases of the junction unmatched. CDR3 amino acids: CASTPWGRTRESEQFF. For the CDR3, the DNA is TGTGCCAGCACTCCCTGGGGTCGTACGCGGGAGAGTGAGCAGTTCTTC.

Concerning this clone itself: The junction shows a germline mismatch at one end, possibly a read error. This chain joins TRBV6-1 and TRBJ2-6; weak D call: TRBD1 (5 bases). The CDR3 covers 18 residues. CDR1 is MNHNS and CDR2 is SASEGT in the germline V gene. The CDR3 here is CASSELGHLLSRANVLTF. The DNA for the CDR3 is TGTGCCAGCAGTGAATTAGGACATCTGCTCTCTCGGGCCAACGTCCTGACTTTC.

V is TRBV30 and J is TRBJ2-5; the match to TRBD2 covers 9 bases. Per the germline V gene, CDR1 is GTSNPN and CDR2 is SVGIG (reference sequence). The CDR3 runs 15 residues. Trimming took 0 bases from V and 5 from J; bases not matched to a gene: 7. The CDR3 protein is CAWSVLAGGGETQYF. CDR3 DNA sequence: TGTGCCTGGAGTGTACTAGCGGGTGGAGGGGAGACCCAGTACTTC.